The clone carrying this T cell receptor beta chain showed up just once. Sequencing used immunoSEQ multiplex PCR; TCRdb keeps in-frame clones, though not all of them. The repertoire holds tens of thousands of clones, with around 93% as singletons. The data stem from a study of multiple sclerosis patients with progressive multifocal leukoencephalopathy. Time point noted: before natalizumab initiation. The receptor comes from a man aged 25-40 years with multiple sclerosis. The sequenced sample was PBMCs.

The CDR3 sequence: CASRTSGTSTETQYF. CDR3 in DNA: TGTGCCAGCAGAACCTCCGGGACTAGCACAGAGACCCAGTACTTC. V and J are TRBV7-3 and TRBJ2-5; 9 bases agree with TRBD2. The trim removed 6 bases at V and 4 bases at J, leaving 9 bases unmatched. The CDR3 loop spans 15 amino acids. Looked up from germline, CDR1 is SGHTA and CDR2 is FQGTGA.